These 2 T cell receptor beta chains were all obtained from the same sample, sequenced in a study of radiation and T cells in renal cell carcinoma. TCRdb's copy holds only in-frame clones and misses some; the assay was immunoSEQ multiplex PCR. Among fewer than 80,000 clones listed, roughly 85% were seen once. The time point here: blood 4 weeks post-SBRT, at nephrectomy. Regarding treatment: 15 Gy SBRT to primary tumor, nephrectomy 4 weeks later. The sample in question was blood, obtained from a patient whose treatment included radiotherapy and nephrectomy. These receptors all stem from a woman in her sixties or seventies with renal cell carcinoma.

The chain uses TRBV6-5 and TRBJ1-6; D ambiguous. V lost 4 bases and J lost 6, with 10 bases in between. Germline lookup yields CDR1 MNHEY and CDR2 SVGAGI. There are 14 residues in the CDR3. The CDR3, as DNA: TGTGCCAGCAGTTTCGGACTGAGTAATTCACCCCTCCACTTT. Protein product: CASSFGLSNSPLHF.

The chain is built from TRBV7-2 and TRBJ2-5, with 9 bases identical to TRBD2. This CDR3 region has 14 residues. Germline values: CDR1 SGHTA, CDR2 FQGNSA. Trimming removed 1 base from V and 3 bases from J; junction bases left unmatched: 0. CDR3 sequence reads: CASSLGLAEETQYF. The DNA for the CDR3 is TGTGCCAGCAGCTTAGGACTAGCGGAAGAGACCCAGTACTTC.